This T cell receptor (beta chain) was identified in a study of Ad26.COV2.S vaccination and SARS-CoV-2 variants. Produced via immunoSEQ multiplex PCR; TCRdb's table is partial and in-frame only. The data hold fewer than 500,000 clones, with 90% observed a single time. Treatment denoted: about 20 received Ad26.COV2.S at low or high dose, single or two shots; about 5 received placebo; per-sample allocation not given. Day 63 following the first vaccine or placebo injection was when the samples were taken. This TCR derives from a person aged 18-65 years who received the Ad26.COV2.S COVID-19 vaccine or a placebo. The material was peripheral blood, obtained in a trial of Ad26.COV2.S vaccine versus placebo.

CDR3 loop: CASGPGSAEAFF. Here the CDR3 DNA reads TGTGCTAGTGGTCCCGGGTCGGCTGAAGCTTTCTTT. The V call is TRBV12-5, the J call TRBJ1-1; D is unresolved. The CDR3 runs to 12 residues. The germline V and J ends were trimmed by 5 bases and 6 bases, with 10 bases remaining between them. Per the germline V gene, CDR1 is LGHNT and CDR2 is FRNRAP.